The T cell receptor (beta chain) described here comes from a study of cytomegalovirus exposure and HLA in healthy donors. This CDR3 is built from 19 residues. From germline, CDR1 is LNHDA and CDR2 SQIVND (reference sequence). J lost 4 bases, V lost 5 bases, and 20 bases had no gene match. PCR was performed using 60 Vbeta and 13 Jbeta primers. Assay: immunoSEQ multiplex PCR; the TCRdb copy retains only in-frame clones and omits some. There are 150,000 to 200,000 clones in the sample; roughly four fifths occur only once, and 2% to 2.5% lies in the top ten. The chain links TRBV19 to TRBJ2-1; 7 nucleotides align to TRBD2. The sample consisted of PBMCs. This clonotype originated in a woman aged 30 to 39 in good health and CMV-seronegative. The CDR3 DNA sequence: TGTGCCAGTAGTCGTTTTTTGGGGGGGTCGGGGCCAGAATACAATGAGCAGTTCTTC. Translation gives CASSRFLGGSGPEYNEQFF.